The present entry profiles one T cell receptor beta chain with its context. No antigen is known for it. Base-call qualities are not available, and no considerably larger clone is one nucleotide away. The immunoSEQ hsTCRB v3.0 assay was used at survey level resolution to sequence the TRB variable region. The targeted TRB sequencing depth was about 40,000-50,000 T-cell genomes per sample. An Illumina MiSeq with a v3 150-cycle kit was used to sequence the pooled TRB libraries. From the authors' description of their analysis: Repertoire analysis was run in R within a reproducible Nextflow workflow that covered QC, data transformation and analysis. Custom analyses were implemented in LymphoSeq2, an R package for AIRR-Seq data exploration. After excluding several samples that yielded fewer than 5000 total TRB sequences, around 190 HIV repertoires remained for analysis. Among the approximately 200 retained HIV repertoires, 55 to 65 were collected before ART initiation and more than 120 after ART initiation. Each repertoire was downsampled to 5000 TRB nucleotide sequences, and summary statistics were averaged across 100 downsampling iterations. The analysis kept only TRB sequences whose CDR3 regions were at least seven amino acids long. A Shannon entropy-derived clonality score and the Gini coefficient were used to measure diversity. In repertoire networks, the top 5000 CDR3 amino acid sequences were linked whenever an edit distance of one separated two sequences. For TRB CDR3 amino acid sequences, antigen specificity groups and MHC restriction were predicted with GLIPH2. To flag known CMV, EBV, HIV or tissue antigen associations, CDR3 amino acid sequences were matched against VDJdb and McPAS-TCR. Pre-ART, post-ART and control groups were compared with Wilcoxon signed-rank tests and Holm-Bonferroni correction. TCRdb holds this immuneACCESS table with in-frame rearrangements only. Some clones are missing; in checked studies, unresolved V genes explain under half, and the rest has no known cause. V and J calls plus clone size are reproduced from that table; the DNA served to infer D and trimming. In all, the sample holds fewer than 30,000 clones, and about four fifths of those were seen once. The ten biggest clones cover about 5% of the sample.

As encoded in the germline V gene, CDR1 is MGHRA while CDR2 is YSYEKL. Taken from cysteine to phenylalanine, the CDR3 has 16 residues. Solely the CDR3 DNA is kept, with 48 bases framed from the first base. V loses 0 bases at its end and J loses 9 bases; junction bases beyond the gene matches: 8. This sample was taken from a study of long-term antiretroviral therapy in people with HIV (dated by TCRdb to 2021 to 2024). Broadly, across the study: Collection of the earliest samples took place about a decade ahead of the 2015 WHO recommendation for immediate ART, at a time when ART was typically delayed until CD4 counts fell. About 35% of the 30 participants with HIV were female. A retrospective serial study tested whether changes in peripheral blood TRB repertoire composition and diversity were associated with ART initiation and durable HIV suppression. No cross-contamination during QIAcube processing turned up in test extractions that ran a monoclonal T-cell line alongside 33 polyclonal samples. A total of over 150 cryopreserved PBMC samples came from 30 adults with confirmed HIV infection and were collected serially over a mean of roughly six years (range 1-12). Overall results and qualifications from the work: Expanded TRB clones identified before ART initiation dominated the repertoire at all time points, although this dominance fluctuated and declined in many PLHIV after ART. The samples were dated from the mid-2000s to the late 2010s, and the ART regimens that were used may be less effective than current ART regimens. CDR3 length ranges in HIV repertoires were narrower than in controls, and network structure suggested an antigen-experienced repertoire with only a slight naive shift after ART. Since PBMC availability was limited, sequencing covered only the TCR beta chain, with no alpha chain pairing. Starting ART was linked to a significant rise in TRB diversity, yet even with long-term ART the diversity remained significantly lower than in transplant donor controls. Inferences about post-ART repertoire changes are limited because no data were available on ART adherence, viral resistance or therapy changes. Because pre-ART samples had limited cell numbers, profiling was done on unsorted PBMC rather than on sorted CD4+ and CD8+ T cells.

To be included, a participant needed at least one PBMC sample from before ART initiation plus at least two post-ART samples. Every participant with HIV received treatment in the United States of America. Before DNA extraction, cryopreserved samples containing 1-10 million PBMC were thawed and washed. At the time of the earliest PBMC sample for each participant with HIV, ages ranged from about 23 to 60 years. PBMC samples from each participant spanned 1-4 timepoints before ART initiation and 2-8 timepoints after ART initiation, with a median of 7 samples. Serial HIV viral load, CD4+ T-cell count, ART history and demographic data were obtained for every participant. Genomic DNA was extracted from unsorted PBMC with a Qiagen kit on a QIAcube, with processing performed in batches of 12 samples.

The rearranged segments are TRBV4-1 and TRBJ2-1; TRBD2 matches 10 bases in the middle. The source is a man aged 25 to 40 with HIV. The sample here was unsorted PBMCs, taken 0.7 years before starting antiretroviral therapy. In nucleotides, the sequence is TGCGCCAGCAGCCAAGATGGGCTAGCGGGAGTTGGTGAGCAGTTCTTC. This gives the protein CASSQDGLAGVGEQFF.